Sequencing of this TCR beta chain was carried out in a study of OX40 agonist ivuxolimab in advanced cancers. Study background: Ivuxolimab, an agonist antibody against OX40 (CD134), was given to patients. The study's findings and limits: There was clonal expansion of CD4+ and CD8+ blood T cells by week 6 at 0.1 to 3.0 mg/kg. CD8+ T cells (on average) carried more expanded clones than CD4+ T cells.

TCRdb's table, derived via immunoSEQ multiplex PCR, lists solely in-frame clones and lacks some. Of around 63,000 clones listed, approximately 90% are singletons. Points on this clone: Its antigen is still unknown.

The germline V gene has CDR1 SGHTA and CDR2 FQGNSA. The V and J ends lost 2 bases and 2 bases, in that order; junction bases with no gene match: 3. This CDR3 is built from 15 residues. V usage is TRBV7-2 and J usage is TRBJ2-5; 9 nucleotides align to TRBD2. This TCR came from an adult with an advanced solid tumor such as melanoma, head and neck, liver or kidney cancer. The sample in question was CD4+ or CD8+ T cells sorted from blood, obtained in a trial of the OX40 agonist ivuxolimab. CDR3 region: CASSLTSGPQETQYF. CDR3 nucleotide sequence: TGTGCCAGCAGCTTAACTAGCGGGCCACAAGAGACCCAGTACTTC.